These T cell receptor beta chains were read from a single sample in a study of blood T cell repertoires in COVID-19. Assay: immunoSEQ multiplex PCR; the TCRdb copy retains only in-frame clones and omits some. The sample carries over 40,000 clones, about 90% recorded once. The sequenced material came from peripheral blood. Every receptor here comes from a human donor in a cohort sampled during active COVID-19. Both conserved end residues are part of each CDR3. The order of the fields is D gene, CDR3 length, V gene, clone size, J gene, CDR3 protein, CDR3 DNA. A D gene is named only where the DNA matches it firmly. Rows give clone size only sometimes, using once, few, many, or a class for an expanded clone.

TRBD1	16	TRBV6-1	.	TRBJ1-2	CASSAQGQRVAYGYTF	TGTGCCAGCAGTGCCCAGGGACAGAGGGTTGCCTATGGCTACACCTTC
.	14	TRBV30	.	TRBJ2-2	CAWRGRVNTGELFF	TGTGCCTGGAGGGGCAGGGTCAACACCGGGGAGCTGTTTTTT
TRBD1	13	TRBV5-1	.	TRBJ1-1	CASSFRGRDEAFF	TGCGCCAGCAGCTTCAGGGGGCGGGATGAAGCTTTCTTT
TRBD2	17	TRBV3-1/TRBV3-2	.	TRBJ2-1	CASSQDDPSGADNEQFF	TGTGCCAGCAGCCAAGATGACCCTAGCGGGGCCGACAATGAGCAGTTCTTC
.	14	TRBV2	.	TRBJ1-2	CASSRIQVGRGYTF	TGTGCCAGCAGCAGAATACAGGTCGGGAGAGGCTACACCTTC
.	16	TRBV6-5	.	TRBJ2-7	CASSYSSTPGLGEQYF	TGTGCCAGCAGTTACTCGTCCACGCCAGGGTTGGGAGAGCAGTACTTC
.	14	TRBV30	.	TRBJ2-4	CAWTRASSKNIQYF	TGTGCCTGGACCCGAGCGTCGTCCAAAAACATTCAGTACTTC
TRBD2	15	TRBV30	.	TRBJ2-1	CAWSTGLAGVKEQFF	TGTGCCTGGAGTACCGGACTAGCGGGAGTTAAGGAGCAGTTCTTC
.	20	TRBV21-1	.	TRBJ2-1	CASSPKEGTSGPSSYNEQFF	TGTGCCAGCAGCCCCAAAGAGGGGACTAGCGGCCCTAGCTCCTACAATGAGCAGTTCTTC
.	15	TRBV19	.	TRBJ2-1	CASSIGGYSYNEQFF	TGTGCCAGTAGTATCGGGGGATACTCCTACAATGAGCAGTTCTTC
TRBD1	16	TRBV24-1	.	TRBJ2-1	CATSDKTGRPYNEQFF	TGTGCCACCAGTGATAAGACAGGGAGACCCTACAATGAGCAGTTCTTC
TRBD1	14	TRBV19	.	TRBJ1-1	CASSSRGIGTEAFF	TGTGCCAGTAGTTCCAGGGGGATCGGCACTGAAGCTTTCTTT
TRBD1	14	TRBV24-1	.	TRBJ1-2	CATSDTGTGDGYTF	TGTGCCACCAGTGATACCGGGACAGGTGATGGCTACACCTTC
.	13	TRBV2	.	TRBJ1-5	CASSDDGNQPQHF	TGTGCCAGCAGCGACGACGGGAATCAGCCCCAGCATTTT
.	15	TRBV10-3	.	TRBJ1-1	CAISAEGTFNTEAFF	TGTGCCATCAGTGCAGAAGGGACATTCAACACTGAAGCTTTCTTT
.	14	TRBV2	few	TRBJ2-2	CASKDRGGTGELFF	TGTGCCAGCAAAGACAGGGGAGGGACCGGGGAGCTGTTTTTT
.	14	TRBV19	.	TRBJ2-3	CASSIDHSRDTQYF	TGTGCCAGTAGTATAGATCACAGTCGAGATACGCAGTATTTT
TRBD1	15	TRBV7-6	.	TRBJ1-6	CASSQTDRGSSPLHF	TGTGCCAGCAGCCAGACGGACAGGGGATCCTCACCCCTCCACTTT
.	12	TRBV6-2/TRBV6-3	.	TRBJ1-2	CASSYGGYGYTF	TGTGCCAGCAGTTACGGCGGCTATGGCTACACCTTC
TRBD2	14	TRBV5-1	.	TRBJ2-7	CASSSTSGLGEQYF	TGCGCCAGCAGCTCCACTAGCGGCCTCGGAGAGCAGTACTTC
.	13	TRBV5-1	.	TRBJ1-4	CASSVGPADSLFF	TGCGCCAGCAGCGTGGGGCCGGCGGATTCGCTGTTTTTT
TRBD1	15	TRBV4-1	few	TRBJ2-7	CASSQVWTGTYEQYF	TGCGCCAGCAGCCAAGTCTGGACAGGGACCTACGAGCAGTACTTC
.	13	TRBV27	.	TRBJ2-1	CASSDTTYNEQFF	TGTGCCAGCTCCGACACCACCTACAATGAGCAGTTCTTC
TRBD2	16	TRBV7-9	.	TRBJ2-7	CASSSSLVGGRYEQYF	TGTGCCAGCAGCTCTTCCCTGGTGGGAGGGAGGTACGAGCAGTACTTC
.	14	TRBV28	.	TRBJ2-7	CASRLGSSSYEQYF	TGTGCCAGCAGGCTAGGATCGAGCTCCTACGAGCAGTACTTC
TRBD2	15	TRBV5-8	few	TRBJ2-2	CASSARGANTGELFF	TGTGCCAGCAGCGCCCGGGGGGCGAACACCGGGGAGCTGTTTTTT
.	12	TRBV14	.	TRBJ1-1	CASSQNRVSAFF	TGTGCCAGCAGCCAAAACAGGGTTTCAGCTTTCTTT
TRBD2	17	TRBV28	.	TRBJ2-7	CASSFAGLAGRAYEQYF	TGTGCCAGCAGTTTCGCAGGACTAGCGGGACGAGCCTACGAGCAGTACTTC
TRBD1	15	TRBV7-9	.	TRBJ1-4	CASSFLTGGAGKLFF	TGTGCCAGCAGCTTCCTTACAGGGGGCGCCGGGAAACTGTTTTTT
TRBD2	16	TRBV24-1	.	TRBJ2-7	CATSDPGSGSSYEQYF	TGTGCCACCAGTGATCCAGGGAGCGGGAGCTCCTACGAGCAGTACTTC
TRBD2	17	TRBV4-3	.	TRBJ2-1	CASSQRTSGGFYNEQFF	TGCGCCAGCAGCCAACGGACTAGCGGGGGTTTCTACAATGAGCAGTTCTTC
TRBD1	15	TRBV6-2/TRBV6-3	.	TRBJ1-4	CASSPGQGANEKLFF	TGTGCCAGCAGCCCCGGACAGGGGGCTAATGAAAAACTGTTTTTT
TRBD2	15	TRBV5-1	.	TRBJ2-5	CASSQSSGGEETQYF	TGCGCCAGCAGCCAATCTAGCGGGGGGGAAGAGACCCAGTACTTC
.	15	TRBV19	.	TRBJ1-6	CASTAGFAYNSPLHF	TGTGCCAGTACCGCAGGGTTTGCCTATAATTCACCCCTCCACTTT
TRBD1	16	TRBV27	.	TRBJ2-2	CASSIDRGLHTGELFF	TGTGCCAGCAGCATAGACAGGGGGCTCCACACCGGGGAGCTGTTTTTT